This TCR beta chain is drawn from a study of blood T cells in healthy people across ages. As for the study in general: Roughly one uniquely barcoded beta molecule per two T cells was captured.

PBMCs numbering at least 6.5 million were isolated per sample. With a J-beta primer mix and a sample-barcoded 5' primer, a second PCR ran roughly 6 to 11 cycles. Each cDNA molecule was tagged by a template-switch adaptor that had 12 random nucleotides. In TCRdb, the 5' RACE reads were re-called with MiXCR into one record per CDR3 protein. The data contain 550,000 to 600,000 distinct CDR3 sequences, about 26% of them singletons. Overall study results and limits: Expanded clonotype changes were possibly confounded by unknown donor CMV status.

This clonotype was seen a handful of times. The antigen remains unidentified. The source is a woman in her 70s in good health. Sequencing was performed on blood.

The CDR3 nucleotides are TGTGCCATCAGCTCAGGACTAGCGGGGGCAGATACGCAGTATTTT. This encodes CAISSGLAGADTQYF. The genes are TRBV10-3 and TRBJ2-3; TRBD2 aligns across 13 bases. Germline V gene sequence: CDR1 ENHRY, CDR2 SYGVKD. This CDR3 has 15 residues. With 6 bases clipped from V and 4 bases from J, the junction kept 4 bases outside the gene matches.